The clone carrying this T cell receptor beta chain was counted at least ten times. Its matching antigen is unknown. Trimming stripped 6 bases from V and 3 bases from J, with 14 bases between. The CDR3 length is 14 residues. Per the germline V gene, CDR1 is LNHDA and CDR2 is SQIVND (reference sequence). This sample is drawn from a study of T-cell reconstitution after alpha-beta-depleted transplantation in children. Regarding the study as a whole: Reportedly, alpha-beta T cells present about two months post-transplant originated from several hundred expanded clones of graft origin. T-cell numbers and diversity, one year after transplant, stemmed largely from T cells that were newly produced. The origin of high day-60 TCRbeta diversity in some patients lay in surviving recipient T cells and thymic progenitors.

Molecular barcoding with unique molecular identifiers was used for the TCRbeta library. TCRdb analysed the PCR reads with MiXCR anew, one entry per CDR3 protein. The sample includes nearly 200,000 distinct CDR3 sequences, roughly 6.3% of them seen just once. Sequences were derived from PBMCs, sampled before TCRalphabeta/CD19-depleted stem cell transplant. V is TRBV19 and J is TRBJ1-1; tentative D call: TRBD1 (5 bases). This clonotype was sampled from a girl less than two years old with combined immunodeficiency, due to receive a stem cell transplant. CDR3 sequence reads: CASRPSAGYTEAFF. The CDR3 DNA reads TGTGCCAGTAGGCCCAGTGCAGGGTACACTGAAGCTTTCTTT.